The present T cell receptor (beta chain) was sequenced within a study of shared clonotypes between healthy human individuals. Repertoires were generated with immunoSEQ multiplex PCR, while TCRdb's copy carries only in-frame clones and drops some. Found here are 2 million to 2.5 million clones, around 90% of them singletons; the top ten hold around 0.38%. V lost 4 bases and J lost 8, with 12 bases in between. Germline V lookup: CDR1 SGHDT, CDR2 YYEEEE. The CDR3 is made up of 12 amino acids. Concerning this clone: Its target is not known.

Study observations and caveats: Donors were few, which limited the genetic and exposure-history diversity represented. Across a handful of donors, naive CD4 shared around 5.3%, naive CD8 under 4%, memory CD4 roughly 2.2%, memory CD8 under 0.5%.

What was sequenced was naive CD4+ T cells from PBMCs. As for subset: CD45RA+ positively selected. The genes are TRBV5-6 and TRBJ1-2; TRBD1 might be the D (5 bases). The receptor was isolated from a man between 18 and 29 years old in good health. Some clones in this sample may be carry-over from other donors' samples. CDR3 amino acids: CASSPGRWGYTF. CDR3 in DNA: TGTGCCAGCAGCCCGGGGCGGTGGGGCTACACCTTC.